The entry below describes one T cell receptor beta chain. Its cognate antigen is unknown. This sample is drawn from a study of identical twins. TCRdb re-analysed the 5' RACE reads in MiXCR, keeping a single row per CDR3 protein. The sample holds around 690,000 distinct CDR3 sequences, less than 25% seen once. Per the germline V gene, CDR1 is LNHNV and CDR2 is YYDKDF (reference sequence). The CDR3 contains 13 residues. Between the trimmed V and J ends, which lost 7 bases and 5 bases, there was a span of 15 bases. The study, taken as a whole, reports: Reduced insertions were recorded for abundant cord blood beta clonotypes, with no such pattern in memory repertoires.

These same records also appear under a second study, on T cells expressing NK-cell markers. Turning to that study: Researchers got TCR beta repertoires out of sorted CD3+CD56+NKG2C+, CD3+CD56+NKG2C- and CD3+CD56-NKG2C+ T cells. Sequenced donors, eight in total, included seven who were HCMV-seropositive and one who was seronegative.

This rearrangement joins TRBV15 to TRBJ2-7; the D gene could be TRBD1 or TRBD2 (6 bases each). The sample comprised PBMCs. The TCR sequence derives from a young woman in good health. CDR3 bases: TGTGCCACCATGCTGCCTAGGGGGGACGAGCAGTACTTC. Translation gives CATMLPRGDEQYF.